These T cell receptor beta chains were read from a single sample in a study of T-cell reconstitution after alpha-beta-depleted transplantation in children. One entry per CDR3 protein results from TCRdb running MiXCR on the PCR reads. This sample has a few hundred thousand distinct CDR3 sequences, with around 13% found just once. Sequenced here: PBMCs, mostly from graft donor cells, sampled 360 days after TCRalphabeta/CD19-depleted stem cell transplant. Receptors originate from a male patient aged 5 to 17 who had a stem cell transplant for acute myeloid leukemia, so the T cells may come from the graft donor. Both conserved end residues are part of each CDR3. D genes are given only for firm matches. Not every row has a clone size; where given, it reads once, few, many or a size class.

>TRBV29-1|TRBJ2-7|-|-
CSVDGGLASEQYF
TGCAGCGTTGATGGGGGTTTAGCAAGCGAGCAGTACTTC
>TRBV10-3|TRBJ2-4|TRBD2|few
CAISPRRGDGRARDIQYF
TGTGCCATCAGTCCTCGACGGGGGGACGGGAGGGCCAGGGACATTCAGTACTTC
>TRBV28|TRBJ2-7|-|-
CAGQAPNKNEQYF
TGTGCCGGGCAAGCCCCTAATAAGAACGAGCAGTACTTC
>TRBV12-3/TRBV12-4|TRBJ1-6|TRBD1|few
CASSLYRGDSPLHF
TGTGCCAGCAGTTTATACAGGGGGGATTCACCCCTCCACTTT
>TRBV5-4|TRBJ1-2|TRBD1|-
CASSLGQGANYGYTF
TGTGCCAGCAGCTTGGGGCAGGGGGCAAACTATGGCTACACCTTC
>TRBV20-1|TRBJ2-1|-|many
CSASGTRVYNEQFF
TGCAGTGCTTCCGGGACCCGGGTGTACAATGAGCAGTTCTTC
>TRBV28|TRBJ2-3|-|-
CASSLTEAATQYF
TGTGCCAGCAGTTTAACAGAGGCGGCTACGCAGTATTTT
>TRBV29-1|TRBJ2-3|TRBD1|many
CSVEGAGGAGTDTQYF
TGCAGCGTTGAAGGAGCAGGGGGCGCGGGCACAGATACGCAGTATTTT
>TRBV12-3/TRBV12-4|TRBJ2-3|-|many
CASSLAPLQRGTDTQYF
TGTGCCAGCAGTTTAGCTCCCCTCCAGCGCGGCACAGATACGCAGTATTTT
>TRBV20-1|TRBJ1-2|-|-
CSARVIGGGYTF
TGCAGTGCTAGAGTCATAGGGGGGGGCTACACCTTC
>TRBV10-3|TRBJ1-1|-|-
CAISDGSTGPNTEAFF
TGTGCCATCAGTGATGGCTCTACAGGACCGAACACTGAAGCTTTCTTT
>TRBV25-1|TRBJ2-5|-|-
CASSDPVASGETQYF
TGTGCCAGCAGTGACCCTGTGGCGTCGGGGGAGACCCAGTACTTC